A single sample is the source of the 10 T cell receptor beta chains below, sequenced in a study of T-cell reconstitution after alpha-beta-depleted transplantation in children. Construction of the TCRbeta library involved unique molecular identifiers. One entry per CDR3 protein results from TCRdb running MiXCR on the PCR reads. Of more than 200,000 distinct CDR3 sequences listed, 9.7% are singletons. Source: PBMCs from the stem cell graft donor, taken from the stem cell graft. These receptors were obtained from a human donor who donated a stem cell graft to a child with SCID.

This clonotype has a count of ten or more. V usage is TRBV29-1 and J usage is TRBJ1-2; D may be TRBD1 (6 bases). In germline, CDR1 is SQVTM, CDR2 ANQGSEA. With 7 bases removed from V and 2 bases from J, the gap between germline ends came to 11 bases. This CDR3 is 12 amino acids long. The CDR3 DNA follows: TGCAGCGCTGAGGACAGAAACTATGGCTACACCTTC. Translated: CSAEDRNYGYTF. Supplemented by reference TRBV29-1 and TRBJ1-2, the full variable domain reads SAVISQKPSRDICQRGTSLTIQCQVDSQVTMMFWYRQQPGQSLTLIATANQGSEATYESGFVIDKFPISRPNLTFSTLTVSNMSPEDSSIYLCSAEDRNYGYTFGSGTRLTVV.

This clonotype was counted ten times or more. This chain's CDR3 is CSAEGRQGYEQYF. Written as DNA, the CDR3 is TGCAGTGCGGAGGGGCGACAGGGATACGAGCAGTACTTC. This chain uses TRBV20-1 with TRBJ2-7; tentatively, D is TRBD1 (7 bases). V gave up 6 bases and J gave up 4 bases, with 16 bases separating them. Looked up from germline, CDR1 is DFQATT and CDR2 is SNEGSKA (reference sequence). This CDR3 spans 13 amino acids.

This clonotype was counted ten times or more. Mismatch with germline at one junction end may stem from a read error. The CDR3 nucleotides are TGTGCCATCAGTGATTGGCTAGCGGGGGCCCCGATCTTC. This gives the protein CAISDWLAGAPIF. The chain employs TRBV10-3 and TRBJ2-1, with 10 bases aligning to TRBD2. CDR3 length equals 13 residues. Germline CDR1 is ENHRY and CDR2 is SYGVKD.

This clonotype was recorded at least ten times. V is TRBV20-1 and J is TRBJ2-7, with TRBD1 matching 7 bases. The CDR3 consists of 13 residues. Trimming at V came to 6 bases and at J to 1 base, leaving 6 bases not matched to a gene. Germline V lookup: CDR1 DFQATT, CDR2 SNEGSKA (reference sequence). The CDR3: CSAWGQLSYEQYF. The CDR3 DNA follows: TGCAGTGCATGGGGACAGTTATCCTACGAGCAGTACTTC.

This clonotype was counted at least ten times. The chain links TRBV5-6 to TRBJ1-2; D remains ambiguous. Per the germline V gene, CDR1 is SGHDT and CDR2 is YYEEEE. There are 15 residues in the CDR3. V was pared by 5 bases and J by 2 bases, with 16 bases between. The CDR3 sequence is CASRVGSWGNYGYTF. In nucleotides, the CDR3 is TGTGCCAGCAGAGTCGGGAGCTGGGGAAACTATGGCTACACCTTC. Looking up the rest from reference TRBV5-6 and TRBJ1-2 gives the full variable domain: DAGVTQSPTHLIKTRGQQVTLRCSPKSGHDTVSWYQQALGQGPQFIFQYYEEEERQRGNFPDRFSGHQFPNYSSELNVNALLLGDSALYLCASRVGSWGNYGYTFGSGTRLTVV.

This clonotype was counted many times. The chain is built from TRBV20-1 and TRBJ2-1, with 13 bases fitting TRBD2. The CDR3 is 17 amino acids. The V gene end was trimmed by 1 base and the J gene end by 0 bases; junction bases not matched to a gene: 3. Germline loops: CDR1 DFQATT, CDR2 SNEGSKA (reference sequence). CDR3 residues: CSARGTSGGLSYNEQFF. As DNA, the CDR3 is TGCAGTGCTAGAGGGACTAGCGGGGGCCTCTCCTACAATGAGCAGTTCTTC.

The chain uses TRBV7-2 and TRBJ2-7, with a tentative D call TRBD1 (5 bases). The V gene's germline CDR1 is SGHTA and CDR2 FQGNSA. The CDR3 runs to 15 residues. V lost 1 base and J lost 2, with 12 bases in between. In DNA, the CDR3 is TGTGCCAGCAGCTTAGTTTCAGGGCCGACCTACGAGCAGTACTTC. Amino acids: CASSLVSGPTYEQYF.

The chain has TRBV30 and TRBJ2-7, with D uncertain. V was trimmed by 5 bases and J by 0 bases, leaving 11 bases between them. In germline, CDR1 is GTSNPN, CDR2 SVGIG (reference sequence). This CDR3 region has 13 residues. CDR3 protein: CAWEAVSSYEQYF. The DNA for the CDR3 is TGTGCCTGGGAGGCTGTGAGCTCCTACGAGCAGTACTTC.

The sample holds many counts of this clonotype. DNA of the CDR3: TGCGCCAGCAGCTTGTTCGAGACCCAGTACTTC. This encodes CASSLFETQYF. J is TRBJ2-5 and V is TRBV5-1; D is undetermined. The V and J ends lost 1 base and 5 bases respectively, with 3 bases between them. The CDR3 has 11 amino acids. In germline, CDR1 is SGHRS, CDR2 YFSETQ.

In this sample, this clonotype turned up many times. The J gene is TRBJ2-5, the V gene TRBV7-2; the D gene is possibly TRBD2 (5 bases). The CDR3 contains 14 residues. Trimming cost V 5 bases and J 2 bases, with 12 bases left between them. Germline V gene sequence: CDR1 SGHTA, CDR2 FQGNSA. The CDR3 DNA follows: TGTGCCAGCAGCCAAACGGGGTCTCAAGAGACCCAGTACTTC. This codes for CASSQTGSQETQYF. Filled out from reference TRBV7-2 and TRBJ2-5, the complete variable domain reads GAGVSQSPSNKVTEKGKDVELRCDPISGHTALYWYRQSLGQGLEFLIYFQGNSAPDKSGLPSDRFSAERTGGSVSTLTIQRTQQEDSAVYLCASSQTGSQETQYFGPGTRLLVL.